This T cell receptor (beta chain) stems from a study of CXCR3-negative and CXCR3-positive naive CD8 T cells (dated by TCRdb to the late 2010s). For the study in its entirety: In total, 130 million to 150 million TRB reads were obtained, or roughly 1.5 +/- 0.3 million reads per library. The diversity and physicochemical repertoire analyses included 11 donors pooled from two independent experiments. TRBV-TRBJ cluster analysis included naive subsets from a handful of donors and memory cells from 3 donors. General conclusions and limits of the study: Comparably high repertoire diversity was found in both naive subsets, whereas much lower repertoire diversity was found in memory CD8+ T cells. Compared with CXCR3-negative naive cells, CXCR3-positive naive cells had TRB CDR3s with higher hydrophobicity (lower Kidera factor 4), lower energy, and higher strength and volume indices. Freshly isolated PBMCs were used for most assays because CXCR3 expression went down partially after cryopreservation. TRBV-TRBJ usage was similar between naive CXCR3-negative and CXCR3-positive cells from the same donor, while memory cells showed distinct patterns. Because surface CD5, which is linked to self-reactivity in mice, was comparable between the naive subsets, TCR interaction strength was also inferred from the physicochemical properties of TRB CDR3s.

The run used a NextSeq 550. The Human TCR Profiling Kit (MiLaboratory) was used to make UMI-labeled 5' RACE TRB cDNA libraries. cDNA synthesis used the entire amount of extracted RNA, and PCR amplification then used the entire amount of cDNA produced. Libraries were prepared in parallel with an identical number of PCR cycles. Processing in the source paper ran as follows. About 50,000 +/- 10,000 unique UMI-labeled TRB cDNA molecules per library were extracted with MIGEC and MiXCR, with at least two reads per UMI required. An average of approximately 40,000 +/- 10,000 functional in-frame TRB CDR3 nucleotide clonotypes without stop codons was found per library. After downsampling to 5000 UMI-labeled TRB molecules per sample, diversity metrics, including normalized Shannon-Wiener and Chao1, were computed in VDJtools. For the central five CDR3 residues, VDJtools calculated physicochemical properties weighted by clonotype size, namely interaction energy, strength, volume and Kidera factor 4. TCRdb reprocessed the reads and assigns one entry to each CDR3 protein sequence, leaving out DNA. The authors' filters were not applied to this entry. This sample's records show 100,000 to 150,000 distinct CDR3 sequences. About 0.54% of the sample is taken by the ten largest.

For every CD8+ T cell subset, 300,000 cells were flow-sorted straight into RLT lysis buffer, and each subset was sorted in triplicate. To exclude memory contaminants, naive CD8+ T cells were stringently defined as CD45RO-CCR7+CD27+CD95-. Peripheral blood mononuclear cells were isolated from buffy coats by standard density gradient centrifugation. A FACSAria III was used to flow-sort naive CXCR3-negative and CXCR3-positive CD8+ T cells. Total RNA was extracted from sorted cells using an RNeasy Mini Kit. Comments on this clonotype: Its antigen is not yet known.

The CDR3 has 14 amino acids, counting the end cysteine and phenylalanine. Only the protein is on record. The germline V gene supplies CDR1 MDHEN and CDR2 SYDVKM. This clonotype originated in a human donor in good health. Some clones in this sample may be carry-over from other donors' samples. The V and J segments used are TRBV28 and TRBJ2-1. Input material: naive CXCR3+ CD8+ T cells from blood. The cell subset or site label corresponds to: CD45RO-CCR7+CD27+CD95- naive CD8+ T cells expressing CXCR3 (TNR3+). The CDR3 loop reads CASSWGSSYNEQFF.